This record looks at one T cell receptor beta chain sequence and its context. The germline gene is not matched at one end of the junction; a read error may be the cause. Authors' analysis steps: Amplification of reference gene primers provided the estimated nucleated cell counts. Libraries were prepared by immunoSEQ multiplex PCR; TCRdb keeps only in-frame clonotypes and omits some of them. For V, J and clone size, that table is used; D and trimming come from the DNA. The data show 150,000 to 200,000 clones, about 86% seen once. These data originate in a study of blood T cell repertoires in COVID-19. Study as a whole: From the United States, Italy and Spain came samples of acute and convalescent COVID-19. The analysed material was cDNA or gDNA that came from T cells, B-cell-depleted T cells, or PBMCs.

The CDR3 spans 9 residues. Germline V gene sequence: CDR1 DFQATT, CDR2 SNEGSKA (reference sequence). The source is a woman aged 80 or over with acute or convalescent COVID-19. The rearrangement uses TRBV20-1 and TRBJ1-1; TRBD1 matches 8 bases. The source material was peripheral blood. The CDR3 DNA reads TGCAGTGCGGGGACAGGCCATGTCTTT. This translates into CSAGTGHVF.